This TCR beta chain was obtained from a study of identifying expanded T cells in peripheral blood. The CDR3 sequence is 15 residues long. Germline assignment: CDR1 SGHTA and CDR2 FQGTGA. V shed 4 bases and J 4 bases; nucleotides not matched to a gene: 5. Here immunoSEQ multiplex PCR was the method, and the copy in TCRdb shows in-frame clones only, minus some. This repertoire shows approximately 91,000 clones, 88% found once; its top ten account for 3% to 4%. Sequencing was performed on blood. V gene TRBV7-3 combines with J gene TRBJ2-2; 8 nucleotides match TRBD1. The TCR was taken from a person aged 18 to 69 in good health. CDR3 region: CASSSTGGPTGELFF. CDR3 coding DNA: TGTGCCAGCAGCTCTACAGGGGGTCCCACCGGGGAGCTGTTTTTT.